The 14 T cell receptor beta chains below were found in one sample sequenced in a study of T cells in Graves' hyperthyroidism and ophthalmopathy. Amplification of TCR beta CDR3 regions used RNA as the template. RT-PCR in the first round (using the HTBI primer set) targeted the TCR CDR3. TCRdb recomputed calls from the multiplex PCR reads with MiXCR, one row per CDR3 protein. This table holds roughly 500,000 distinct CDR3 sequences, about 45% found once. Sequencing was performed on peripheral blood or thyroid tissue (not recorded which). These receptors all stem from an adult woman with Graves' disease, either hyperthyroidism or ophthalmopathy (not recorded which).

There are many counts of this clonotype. CDR3 residues: CASSPGTEVGEQYF. The CDR3 region has the DNA TGCGCCAGCAGCCCCGGGACAGAGGTCGGAGAGCAGTACTTC. The rearrangement links TRBV5-1 to TRBJ2-7; 7 bases map to TRBD1. The length of the CDR3 is 14 residues. With 4 bases clipped from V and 7 bases from J, the junction kept 11 bases outside the gene matches. Germline V gene lookup returns CDR1 SGHRS and CDR2 YFSETQ.

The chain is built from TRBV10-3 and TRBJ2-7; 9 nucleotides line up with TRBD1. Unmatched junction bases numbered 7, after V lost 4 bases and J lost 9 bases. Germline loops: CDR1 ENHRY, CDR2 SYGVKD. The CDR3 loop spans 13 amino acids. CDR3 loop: CAISAGQGMSQYF. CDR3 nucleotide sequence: TGTGCCATCAGTGCAGGACAGGGGATGTCGCAGTACTTC.

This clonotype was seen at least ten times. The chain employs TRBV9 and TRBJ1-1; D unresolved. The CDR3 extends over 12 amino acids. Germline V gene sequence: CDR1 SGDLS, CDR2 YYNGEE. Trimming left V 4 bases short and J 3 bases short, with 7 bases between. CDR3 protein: CASSQGHTEAFF. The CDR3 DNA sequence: TGTGCCAGCAGCCAAGGGCACACTGAAGCTTTCTTT.

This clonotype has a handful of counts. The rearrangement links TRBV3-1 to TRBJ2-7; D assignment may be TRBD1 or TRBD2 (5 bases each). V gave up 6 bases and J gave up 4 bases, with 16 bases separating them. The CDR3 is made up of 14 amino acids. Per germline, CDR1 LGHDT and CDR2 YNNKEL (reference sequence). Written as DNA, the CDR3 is TGTGCCAGCAGTCCCCGGGACCGAAGGTACGAGCAGTACTTC. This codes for CASSPRDRRYEQYF.

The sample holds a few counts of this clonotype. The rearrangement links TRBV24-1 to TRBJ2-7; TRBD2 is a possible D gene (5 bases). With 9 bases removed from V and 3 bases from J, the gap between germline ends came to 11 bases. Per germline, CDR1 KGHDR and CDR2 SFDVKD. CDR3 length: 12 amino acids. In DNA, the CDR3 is TGTGCCACCGAAGACTATAACTACGAGCAGTACTTC. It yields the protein CATEDYNYEQYF.

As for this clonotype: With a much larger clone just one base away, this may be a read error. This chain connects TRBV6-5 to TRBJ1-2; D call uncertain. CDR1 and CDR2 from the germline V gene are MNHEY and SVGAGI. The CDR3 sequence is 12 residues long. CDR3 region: CAARRPSDGYIF. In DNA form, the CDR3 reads TGTGCCGCCCGAAGGCCGTCCGATGGCTACATCTTC.

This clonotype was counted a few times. CDR3 bases: TGCAGCGTTGAGGGAGATGGCTACACCTTC. Translation: CSVEGDGYTF. The chain uses TRBV29-1 and TRBJ1-2, with unresolved D. The CDR3 runs 10 residues. Between the trimmed V and J ends, which lost 3 bases and 6 bases, there was a span of 5 bases. Germline CDR1 is SQVTM and CDR2 is ANQGSEA.

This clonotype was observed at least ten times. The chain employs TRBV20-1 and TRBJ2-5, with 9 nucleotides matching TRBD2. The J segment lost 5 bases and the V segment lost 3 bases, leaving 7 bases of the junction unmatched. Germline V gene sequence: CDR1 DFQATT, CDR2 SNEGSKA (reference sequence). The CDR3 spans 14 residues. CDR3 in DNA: TGCAGTGCTAGGGGGACTAGCCAGGGGGAGACCCAGTACTTC. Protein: CSARGTSQGETQYF.

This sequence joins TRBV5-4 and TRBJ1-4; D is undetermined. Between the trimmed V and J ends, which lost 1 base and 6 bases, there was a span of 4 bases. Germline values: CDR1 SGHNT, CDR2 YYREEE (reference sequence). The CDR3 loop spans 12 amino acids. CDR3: CASSLPDEKLFF. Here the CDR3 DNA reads TGTGCCAGCAGCTTGCCGGATGAAAAACTGTTTTTT.

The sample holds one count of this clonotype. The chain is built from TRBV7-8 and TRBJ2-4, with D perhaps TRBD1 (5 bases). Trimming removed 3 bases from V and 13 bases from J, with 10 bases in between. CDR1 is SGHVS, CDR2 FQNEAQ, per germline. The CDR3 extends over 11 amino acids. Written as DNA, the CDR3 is TGTGCCAGCAGCTTTGGGAAGGGGCAGTACTTC. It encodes CASSFGKGQYF.

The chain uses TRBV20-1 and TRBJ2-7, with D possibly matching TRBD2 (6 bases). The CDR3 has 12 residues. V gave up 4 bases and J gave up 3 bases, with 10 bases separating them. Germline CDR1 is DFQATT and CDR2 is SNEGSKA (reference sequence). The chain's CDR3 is CSAMGLRYEQYF. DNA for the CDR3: TGCAGTGCTATGGGACTCCGCTACGAGCAGTACTTC.

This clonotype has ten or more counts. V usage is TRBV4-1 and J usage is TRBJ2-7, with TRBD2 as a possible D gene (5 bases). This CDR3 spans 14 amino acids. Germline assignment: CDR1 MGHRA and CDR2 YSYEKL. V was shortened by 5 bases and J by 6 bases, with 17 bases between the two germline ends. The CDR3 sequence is CASSVLGSPGEQYF. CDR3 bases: TGCGCCAGCAGCGTACTAGGCTCTCCCGGCGAGCAGTACTTC.

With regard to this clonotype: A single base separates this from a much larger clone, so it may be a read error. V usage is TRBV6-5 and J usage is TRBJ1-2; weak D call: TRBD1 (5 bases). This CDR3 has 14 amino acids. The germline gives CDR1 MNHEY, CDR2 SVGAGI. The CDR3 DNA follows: TGTGCCAGCAGTTACTCGGGATGGGGGGTTGGCGACACCTTC. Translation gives CASSYSGWGVGDTF.

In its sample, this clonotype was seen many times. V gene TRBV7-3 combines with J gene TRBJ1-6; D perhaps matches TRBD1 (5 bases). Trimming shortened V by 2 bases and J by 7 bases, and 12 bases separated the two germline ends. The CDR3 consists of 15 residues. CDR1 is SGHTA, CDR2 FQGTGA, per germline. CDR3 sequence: CASSLLAGRNSPLHF. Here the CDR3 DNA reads TGTGCCAGCAGCTTATTGGCAGGGCGGAATTCACCCCTCCACTTT.